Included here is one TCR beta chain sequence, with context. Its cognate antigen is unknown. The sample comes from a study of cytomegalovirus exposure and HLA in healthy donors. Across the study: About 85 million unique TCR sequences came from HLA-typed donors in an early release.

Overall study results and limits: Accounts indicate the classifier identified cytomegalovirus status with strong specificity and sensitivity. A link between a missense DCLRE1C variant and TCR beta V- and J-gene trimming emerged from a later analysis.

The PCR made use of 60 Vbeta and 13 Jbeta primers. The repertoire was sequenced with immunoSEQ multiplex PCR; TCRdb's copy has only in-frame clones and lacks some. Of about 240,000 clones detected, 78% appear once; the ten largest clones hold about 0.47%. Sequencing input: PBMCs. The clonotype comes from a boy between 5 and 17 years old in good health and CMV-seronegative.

The CDR3 DNA reads TGTGCCAGCAGTTTATATGCGGCGGGCACGTGGGGAGATACGCAGTATTTT. As protein: CASSLYAAGTWGDTQYF. V and J are TRBV28 and TRBJ2-3; maybe TRBD2 (5 bases). This CDR3 is 17 amino acids long. Germline V CDR1 and CDR2: MDHEN, SYDVKM. The V and J ends lost 1 base and 5 bases respectively, with 19 bases between them.